The 30 T cell receptor beta chains presented below share a single source sample, sequenced in a study of blood T cell repertoires in COVID-19. Produced via immunoSEQ multiplex PCR; TCRdb's table is partial and in-frame only. The table records tens of thousands of clones, roughly 90% of them present only once. The material sequenced was peripheral blood. The receptors come from a woman between 50 and 59 years old with active or convalescent COVID-19.

As DNA, the CDR3 is TGTGCCAGCAGCTTAGATTGGAGTAGGGAGGATCCTTTCCCAAACTCCCGTGGCTACACCTTC. This gives the protein CASSLDWSREDPFPNSRGYTF. The rearrangement uses TRBV11-3 and TRBJ1-2; D remains ambiguous. Germline CDR1 SGHNT, CDR2 YENEEA. The CDR3 sequence is 21 residues long. Trimming removed 0 bases at V and 7 bases at J, with 33 bases between.

This clone appeared a few times. CDR3 in DNA: TGTGCCTGGAGTGGACTAGTTGGGGATACGCAGTATTTT. Residues: CAWSGLVGDTQYF. J is TRBJ2-3 and V is TRBV30; possible D gene TRBD2, 6 bases. Trimming took 1 base from V and 6 from J, leaving 11 bases between them. CDR1 is GTSNPN, CDR2 SVGIG, per germline (reference sequence). CDR3 length: 13 amino acids. Complete variable domain (other parts from reference TRBV30 and TRBJ2-3): SQTIHQWPATLVQPVGSPLSLECTVEGTSNPNLYWYRQAAGRGLQLLFYSVGIGQISSEVPQNLSASRPQDRQFILSSKKLLLSDSGFYLCAWSGLVGDTQYFGPGTRLTVL.

The chain carries TRBV30 and TRBJ2-7; TRBD1 is a possible D gene (5 bases). Germline CDR1 and CDR2: GTSNPN and SVGIG (reference sequence). V lost 0 bases and J lost 3, with 12 bases in between. CDR3 length: 14 amino acids. The CDR3 region has the DNA TGTGCCTGGAGTGTGGGCAGGGCCATCTACGAGCAGTACTTC. It codes for CAWSVGRAIYEQYF.

In DNA form, the CDR3 reads TGTGCCAGCAGCCTATACAATGAGCAGTTCTTC. Translating gives CASSLYNEQFF. The rearrangement uses TRBV5-5 and TRBJ2-1; D gene ambiguous. Germline lookup yields CDR1 SGHKS and CDR2 YYEKEE (reference sequence). CDR3 size: 11 residues. V was clipped by 4 bases and J by 4 bases, with 3 bases between them.

This rearrangement joins TRBV2 to TRBJ2-3; D is uncertain. CDR1 is SNHLY, CDR2 FYNNEI, per germline. V lost 6 bases and J lost 2, with 6 bases in between. The length of the CDR3 is 12 residues. The CDR3 sequence is CASRVVTDTQYF. The DNA of the CDR3 is TGTGCCAGCAGAGTAGTCACAGATACGCAGTATTTT.

The J gene is TRBJ1-1, the V gene TRBV5-3, with TRBD1 identical over 8 bases. TRBV5-3 falls under the ORF class, with uncertain function. V was clipped by 1 base and J by 3 bases; unmatched bases: 8. The CDR3 totals 16 residues. In DNA form, the CDR3 reads TGTGCCAGAAGCTTGTACGGGACAGGCTTTGACACTGAAGCTTTCTTT. This codes for CARSLYGTGFDTEAFF.

The rearrangement joins TRBV7-2 to TRBJ2-5; D may be TRBD2 (5 bases). Per germline, CDR1 SGHTA and CDR2 FQGNSA. The CDR3 runs to 15 residues. The germline V and J ends were trimmed by 9 bases and 2 bases, with 19 bases remaining between them. The chain's CDR3 is CASRRTSGAQETQYF. In nucleotides, the CDR3 is TGTGCCAGTCGTCGGACTTCTGGAGCACAAGAGACCCAGTACTTC.

This clone came up once. The CDR3 DNA follows: TGTGCCAGCAGTCACCGGATGACAGGGCAGTTCGAGCAGTTCTTC. This codes for CASSHRMTGQFEQFF. V is TRBV27 and J is TRBJ2-1, with 7 bases lining up with TRBD1. Unmatched junction bases numbered 14, after V lost 5 bases and J lost 10 bases. The CDR3 sequence is 15 residues long. Germline assignment: CDR1 MNHEY and CDR2 SMNVEV (reference sequence).

This clone rates as hyperexpanded (1% or more). Germline is not matched at one junction end, which may reflect a read error. This chain uses TRBV2 with TRBJ2-7; TRBD1 is a possible D gene (6 bases). This CDR3 has 14 residues. Germline-derived CDR1 and CDR2 are SNHLY and FYNNEI. The CDR3 is CASSRDTALPHPNF. The CDR3 coding sequence is TGTGCCAGCAGTCGGGACACCGCCCTGCCACATCCTAACTTC.

This clone was seen once. This rearrangement joins TRBV13 to TRBJ2-3; 11 bases agree with TRBD2. The trim removed 8 bases at V and 2 bases at J, leaving 18 bases unmatched. Germline V gene lookup returns CDR1 PRHDT and CDR2 FYEKMQ (reference sequence). This CDR3 comprises 19 residues. For the CDR3, the DNA is TGTGCCAGCCGCCCCGGGACTAGCGGAAAATTGGGACACACAGATACGCAGTATTTT. Translated, it gives CASRPGTSGKLGHTDTQYF.

This clone has only one observation. In nucleotides, the CDR3 is TGTGCCAGCACGGGACAGACTAATGAAAAACTGTTTTTT. This translates into CASTGQTNEKLFF. The chain uses TRBV2 and TRBJ1-4, with 7 bases lining up with TRBD1. The CDR3 is made up of 13 amino acids. V dropped 7 bases and J dropped 2; count of bases not matched to a gene: 1. In germline, CDR1 is SNHLY, CDR2 FYNNEI.

The rearrangement links TRBV19 to TRBJ2-7, with 7 bases fitting TRBD1. This CDR3 has 16 residues. V lost 3 bases and J lost 4; bases outside the gene matches: 12. Germline V lookup: CDR1 LNHDA, CDR2 SQIVND (reference sequence). The CDR3 protein is CASSITWTGVYYEQYF. The CDR3 DNA sequence: TGTGCCAGTAGTATTACCTGGACAGGAGTTTATTACGAGCAGTACTTC.

CDR3 sequence (DNA): TGCGCCAGCAGTGACCCCGGGACTAGCGGGTCCTACGAGCAGTACTTC. Translation: CASSDPGTSGSYEQYF. The chain joins TRBV10-2 to TRBJ2-7; 12 bases are a match to TRBD2. Unmatched junction bases numbered 4, after V lost 3 bases and J lost 1 base. CDR1 WSHSY and CDR2 SAAADI come from the germline V gene. CDR3 size: 16 residues.

The CDR3 coding sequence is TGTGCCAGCAGTTCTGTGGGGAGGGGGGAGACCCAGTACTTC. Its protein is CASSSVGRGETQYF. The genes are TRBV27 and TRBJ2-5, with a weak D call TRBD2 (7 bases). Trimming took 4 bases from V and 5 from J, leaving 14 bases between them. From germline, CDR1 is MNHEY and CDR2 SMNVEV (reference sequence). CDR3 length: 14 amino acids.

The rearrangement joins TRBV11-3 to TRBJ2-7; 8 positions agree with TRBD1. This CDR3 comprises 13 residues. The ends lost 5 bases at V and 3 bases at J; junction bases unmatched: 3. CDR1 is SGHNT and CDR2 is YENEEA in the germline V gene. The CDR3: CASSQGADYEQYF. The CDR3 DNA is TGTGCCAGCAGCCAGGGGGCCGACTACGAGCAGTACTTC.

CDR3 bases: TGTGCCAGCAGCCCTGGGACTAGCGGCACCGGGGAGCTGTTTTTT. Encoded protein: CASSPGTSGTGELFF. This sequence joins TRBV7-3 and TRBJ2-2; 11 bases align to TRBD2. The CDR3 runs 15 residues. The V gene's germline CDR1 is SGHTA and CDR2 FQGTGA. The trim removed 5 bases at V and 4 bases at J, leaving 3 bases unmatched.

The V call is TRBV3-1 (or the pseudogene TRBV3-2), the J call TRBJ2-2, with 10 positions matching TRBD2. From germline, CDR1 is LGHDT and CDR2 YNNKEL (reference sequence). The V and J ends lost 1 base and 6 bases, in that order; junction bases with no gene match: 17. The CDR3 runs to 20 residues. The CDR3 is CASSQVKHLAGDLHAGELFF. The CDR3 coding sequence is TGTGCCAGCAGCCAAGTAAAACACCTAGCGGGAGATCTTCATGCCGGGGAGCTGTTTTTT.

The V and J genes are TRBV5-4 and TRBJ1-2; TRBD1 aligns across 9 bases. The length of the CDR3 is 15 residues. Germline V gives CDR1 SGHNT, CDR2 YYREEE (reference sequence). With V trimmed by 4 bases and J by 2 bases, 6 bases remained unmatched. CDR3 sequence: CASSNLGQGNYGYTF. The CDR3 DNA sequence: TGTGCCAGCAGCAACCTGGGACAGGGCAACTATGGCTACACCTTC.

The gene calls are TRBV12-5 and TRBJ2-1; TRBD2 matches 8 bases. The length of the CDR3 is 17 residues. With 4 bases clipped from V and 0 bases from J, the junction kept 8 bases outside the gene matches. The germline gives CDR1 LGHNT, CDR2 FRNRAP. The CDR3 sequence: CASGSPQLAASYNEQFF. In DNA form, the CDR3 reads TGTGCTAGTGGTTCGCCTCAACTAGCGGCCTCCTACAATGAGCAGTTCTTC.

This sequence joins TRBV5-6 and TRBJ2-1; D ambiguous. There are 19 residues in the CDR3. CDR1 is SGHDT and CDR2 is YYEEEE in the germline V gene. The V and J ends lost 0 bases and 2 bases respectively, with 21 bases between them. CDR3 amino acids: CASSLDAPPPGSTYNEQFF. CDR3 nucleotide sequence: TGTGCCAGCAGCTTGGATGCGCCTCCCCCCGGGTCAACCTACAATGAGCAGTTCTTC.

The chain employs TRBV27 and TRBJ1-2, with D perhaps TRBD1 (5 bases). The CDR3 spans 16 residues. The V end was cut by 0 bases, the J end by 6 bases, with 17 bases between. Germline CDR1 reads MNHEY; CDR2 reads SMNVEV (reference sequence). CDR3 protein: CASSLSSGLARDGYTF. The CDR3, as DNA: TGTGCCAGCAGTTTATCATCAGGGCTTGCTAGGGATGGCTACACCTTC.

The chain combines TRBV10-3 with TRBJ2-7; 7 bases match TRBD1. The V segment lost 4 bases and the J segment 7 bases; nucleotides outside the gene matches: 13. The CDR3 contains 15 residues. CDR1 ENHRY and CDR2 SYGVKD come from the germline V gene. The CDR3 spells CAISARDSLPGEQYF. The DNA for the CDR3 is TGTGCCATCAGTGCCCGGGACAGCCTTCCCGGGGAGCAGTACTTC.

The gene calls are TRBV9 and TRBJ2-1, with TRBD2 matching 7 bases. Per the germline V gene, CDR1 is SGDLS and CDR2 is YYNGEE. The CDR3 length is 15 residues. Trimming at V came to 4 bases and at J to 7 bases, leaving 11 bases not matched to a gene. The CDR3 sequence: CASSPYRTSRNEQFF. In DNA, the CDR3 is TGTGCCAGCAGCCCTTATCGGACTAGTAGGAATGAGCAGTTCTTC.

This sequence joins TRBV7-3 and TRBJ2-1; unclear D gene. Per the germline V gene, CDR1 is SGHTA and CDR2 is FQGTGA. CDR3 length: 13 residues. Trimming removed 5 bases at V and 9 bases at J, with 14 bases between. The CDR3, as DNA: TGTGCCAGCAGCCCCCGGATTAGCACTGAGCAGTTCTTC. Protein product: CASSPRISTEQFF.

This sequence joins TRBV6-5 and TRBJ2-7; no clear D gene. The V end lost 8 bases, the J end lost 3 bases, and 11 bases lay between the germline ends. The CDR3 sequence is 12 residues long. CDR1 MNHEY and CDR2 SVGAGI come from the germline V gene. The CDR3 bases are TGTGCCAGCCCAGGTTCCAACTACGAGCAGTACTTC. It codes for CASPGSNYEQYF.

V is TRBV7-9 and J is TRBJ2-7; 11 bases match TRBD1. CDR1 and CDR2 (germline): SEHNR, FQNEAQ (reference sequence). The CDR3 length is 19 residues. Trimming cost V 5 bases and J 2 bases; bases outside gene matches: 17. In DNA, the CDR3 is TGTGCCAGCAGCCCCAGGATAGGCATCGGGACAGGGGGGACCTACGAGCAGTACTTC. Translated: CASSPRIGIGTGGTYEQYF. Drawing the rest from reference TRBV7-9 and TRBJ2-7, the complete variable domain is DTGVSQNPRHKITKRGQNVTFRCDPISEHNRLYWYRQTLGQGPEFLTYFQNEAQLEKSRLLSDRFSAERPKGSFSTLEIQRTEQGDSAMYLCASSPRIGIGTGGTYEQYFGPGTRLTVT.

The chain combines TRBV6-6 with TRBJ1-1, with D possibly being TRBD1 (5 bases). This CDR3 comprises 17 residues. Germline CDR1 MNHNY, CDR2 SVGAGI (reference sequence). V lost 5 bases, J lost 10 bases, and 29 bases lay in between. For the CDR3, the DNA is TGTGCCAGCAGTCCGAAACTGGGTGTCCGGGGGTTTGGTGGAGCTTTCTTT. Its protein product is CASSPKLGVRGFGGAFF.

V usage is TRBV6-5 and J usage is TRBJ1-1, with D tentatively TRBD1 (6 bases). This CDR3 has 15 amino acids. The ends were cut back, 0 bases at V and 2 bases at J, with 10 bases in the middle. Looked up from germline, CDR1 is MNHEY and CDR2 is SVGAGI. DNA of the CDR3: TGTGCCAGCAGTTACTCACGGACAGCCAACACTGAAGCTTTCTTT. Its protein product is CASSYSRTANTEAFF.

This sequence joins TRBV7-3 and TRBJ2-7, with a weak D call TRBD1 (5 bases). Germline CDR1 is SGHTA and CDR2 is FQGTGA. Trimming shortened V by 4 bases and J by 6 bases, and 10 bases separated the two germline ends. The CDR3 totals 12 residues. The CDR3 loop reads CASSSSGPEQYF. DNA of the CDR3: TGTGCCAGCAGCTCATCAGGGCCCGAGCAGTACTTC.

In regard to this clone: The junction departs from germline at one end; a sequencing error may be responsible. V gene TRBV2 combines with J gene TRBJ1-6, with TRBD1 identical over 7 bases. The CDR3 loop spans 16 amino acids. Germline CDR1 SNHLY, CDR2 FYNNEI. CDR3 nucleotides: TGTGCCAGCAGTGCCAGGGACAGCTCCTTTAATTCACCCCTCCACTTT. As protein: CASSARDSSFNSPLHF.